One sample yielded the 20 T cell receptor beta chains listed below, sequenced in a study of T cells in Graves' hyperthyroidism and ophthalmopathy. Amplification of TCR beta CDR3 regions used RNA as the template. Initially, a first-round RT-PCR of the TCR CDR3 employed the HTBI primer set. TCRdb independently ran MiXCR on the multiplex PCR reads; one entry per CDR3 protein. The sample carries 600,000 to 650,000 distinct CDR3 sequences, around 15% recorded once. The sequenced sample was blood. The origin of the receptors is a young woman with Graves' hyperthyroidism.

This clonotype was detected ten times or more. The chain uses TRBV11-2 and TRBJ1-2; D call uncertain. The CDR3 covers 14 residues. Germline values: CDR1 SGHAT, CDR2 FQNNGV. The V end lost 3 bases, the J end lost 4 bases, and 12 bases lay between the germline ends. CDR3 loop: CASSFGRRVYGYTF. CDR3 bases: TGTGCCAGCAGCTTTGGTAGACGCGTCTATGGCTACACCTTC.

There are many counts of this clonotype. The chain links TRBV11-2 to TRBJ2-7; D may be TRBD1 or TRBD2 (5 bases each). V lost 1 base to trimming and J lost 3 bases, with 13 bases between them. From germline, CDR1 is SGHAT and CDR2 FQNNGV. This CDR3 has 15 residues. The CDR3 DNA follows: TGTGCCAGCAGCTTAGGGTCAGGGAGTAACTACGAGCAGTACTTC. Translated, it gives CASSLGSGSNYEQYF.

The chain employs TRBV7-9 and TRBJ1-2; 8 positions match TRBD1. The CDR3 contains 13 residues. From germline, CDR1 is SEHNR and CDR2 FQNEAQ (reference sequence). The J segment lost 8 bases and the V segment lost 3 bases, leaving 5 bases of the junction unmatched. The CDR3 DNA reads as TGTGCCAGCAGCTTCGGGACAGGCTTAGGCTACACCTTC. Its translation: CASSFGTGLGYTF.

This clonotype was detected a few times. V usage is TRBV12-3 or TRBV12-4 and J usage is TRBJ2-7; TRBD1 matches at 8 bases. CDR3 size: 15 residues. J lost 4 bases, V lost 3 bases, and 8 bases had no gene match. CDR3 residues: CASSFGQGGTYEQYF. The DNA for the CDR3 is TGTGCCAGCAGTTTCGGACAGGGCGGCACGTACGAGCAGTACTTC.

The chain couples TRBV2 to TRBJ2-3; D is undetermined. V dropped 4 bases and J dropped 1 base, with 9 bases sitting between them. Germline CDR1 SNHLY, CDR2 FYNNEI. The CDR3 has 14 amino acids. CDR3 sequence (DNA): TGTGCCAGCAGTGGGGCGGACGGCACAGATACGCAGTATTTT. Translation: CASSGADGTDTQYF.

Of note for this clonotype: A much larger clone differs by one base, so this may be a read error. The chain uses TRBV20-1 and TRBJ1-1; a possible D gene is TRBD1 (5 bases). The CDR3 loop spans 13 amino acids. Germline assignment: CDR1 DFQATT and CDR2 SNEGSKA (reference sequence). V dropped 7 bases and J dropped 3 bases, with 15 bases sitting between them. In nucleotides, the CDR3 is TGCAGTGTCGAAGGGGATAGTCACACTGAAGCTTTCTTT. It specifies CSVEGDSHTEAFF.

As to this clonotype: Being one base from a much bigger clone, this may be a read error. This chain connects TRBV9 to TRBJ2-5; 10 nucleotides align to TRBD2. This CDR3 is built from 16 residues. Looked up from germline, CDR1 is SGDLS and CDR2 is YYNGEE. The V gene end was trimmed by 1 base and the J gene end by 4 bases; junction bases not matched to a gene: 7. As DNA, the CDR3 is TGTGCCAGCAGCGTAAGCGGAGCGGGAGGGAGAGAGACCCAGTACTTC. It translates to CASSVSGAGGRETQYF.

This clonotype was detected only a few times. A read error may be the cause here, since a much bigger clone is one base away. The rearrangement uses TRBV20-1 and TRBJ2-7; TRBD2 might be the D (6 bases). Germline V gene sequence: CDR1 DFQATT, CDR2 SNEGSKA (reference sequence). The CDR3 loop spans 13 amino acids. Deletions cut 5 bases from V and 2 bases from J, with 13 bases between. CDR3 residues: CSAGTQPTYEQYF. Written as DNA, the CDR3 is TGCAGTGCTGGGACTCAACCTACCTACGAGCAGTACTTC.

The chain couples TRBV19 to TRBJ2-4; D is unclear. The CDR3 is 13 residues long. V lost 5 bases and J lost 8, with 13 bases in between. Germline V lookup: CDR1 LNHDA, CDR2 SQIVND (reference sequence). The CDR3 loop is CASSAWTEDIQYF. As DNA, the CDR3 is TGTGCCAGTAGTGCCTGGACCGAGGACATTCAGTACTTC.

This clonotype was seen many times. The rearrangement joins TRBV28 to TRBJ2-7, with D perhaps matching TRBD1 (6 bases). The ends were cut back, 1 base at V and 6 bases at J, with 10 bases in the middle. The CDR3 covers 13 residues. Germline CDR1 and CDR2: MDHEN and SYDVKM. CDR3 sequence: CASSLLKGGEQYF. For the CDR3, the DNA is TGTGCCAGCAGTTTATTAAAAGGGGGCGAGCAGTACTTC.

This clonotype has ten or more counts. The V call is TRBV6-2 or TRBV6-3, the J call TRBJ1-5, with 10 bases fitting TRBD1. Germline V gene sequence: CDR1 MNHEY, CDR2 SVGEGT. The trim removed 2 bases at V and 8 bases at J, leaving 6 bases unmatched. The CDR3 extends over 15 amino acids. CDR3 region: CASSYEGQGNEPQHF. CDR3 in DNA: TGTGCCAGCAGTTACGAGGGACAGGGGAATGAGCCCCAGCATTTT.

This clonotype was picked up many times. The V call is TRBV6-6, the J call TRBJ1-5, with unresolved D. CDR3 length: 15 amino acids. Germline lookup yields CDR1 MNHNY and CDR2 SVGAGI (reference sequence). Trimming removed 0 bases at V and 3 bases at J, with 9 bases between. The CDR3 region is CASSYSRGTNQPQHF. CDR3 nucleotides: TGTGCCAGCAGTTACTCGAGAGGTACCAATCAGCCCCAGCATTTT.

This clonotype was detected a few times. This chain connects TRBV19 to TRBJ2-1, with 7 nucleotides matching TRBD1. The CDR3 runs 11 residues. The V gene end was trimmed by 6 bases and the J gene end by 9 bases; junction bases not matched to a gene: 2. Germline V lookup: CDR1 LNHDA, CDR2 SQIVND (reference sequence). CDR3 sequence reads: CASRQGFEQFF. The CDR3 nucleotides are TGTGCCAGTAGACAGGGGTTTGAGCAGTTCTTC.

This clonotype was recorded a few times. This rearrangement joins TRBV12-5 to TRBJ2-3; no firm D call. Germline V gives CDR1 LGHNT, CDR2 FRNRAP. There are 14 residues in the CDR3. The V and J ends lost 8 bases and 1 base respectively, with 13 bases between them. The CDR3 sequence is CASTRSGGTDTQYF. The CDR3 nucleotides are TGTGCTAGTACGAGGTCTGGGGGCACAGATACGCAGTATTTT.

A remark on this clonotype: Compared with germline, one end of the junction differs, possibly owing to a read error. The CDR3: CASSQDGTTRYGQYF. DNA of the CDR3: TGCGCCAGCAGCCAAGATGGTACAACCCGATACGGGCAGTACTTC. The chain couples TRBV4-1 to TRBJ2-7, with D unresolved. In germline, CDR1 is MGHRA, CDR2 YSYEKL. The CDR3 length is 15 residues.

The chain's CDR3 is CASSSRGLTEQFF. The CDR3 nucleotides read TGTGCCAGCAGCTCCCGGGGACTGACTGAGCAGTTCTTC. V gene TRBV5-8 combines with J gene TRBJ2-1, with D perhaps matching TRBD2 (6 bases). The CDR3 loop spans 13 amino acids. Looked up from germline, CDR1 is SGHTS and CDR2 is YDEGEE. The V end was cut by 3 bases, the J end by 9 bases, with 13 bases between.

As regards this clonotype: Mismatch with germline at one junction end may stem from a read error. This chain links TRBV4-3 with TRBJ1-3; the D is unclear. CDR1 LGHNA and CDR2 YSLEER come from the germline V gene. CDR3 length equals 15 residues. In DNA form, the CDR3 reads TGCGCCAGCAGCCAAGGGCGGAGCTCTGGAAACACCATACATTTT. Residues: CASSQGRSSGNTIHF.

The table lists this clonotype with many counts. The chain is built from TRBV5-5 and TRBJ2-1, with 16 bases that match TRBD2. CDR1 is SGHKS, CDR2 YYEKEE, per germline (reference sequence). V lost 5 bases, J lost 7 bases, and 0 bases stayed unmatched. The CDR3 has 14 amino acids. The DNA of the CDR3 is TGTGCCAGCAGGGGACTAGCGGGAGGGAATGAGCAGTTCTTC. It codes for CASRGLAGGNEQFF.

The table lists this clonotype with many counts. The chain uses TRBV28 and TRBJ1-2; 9 nucleotides agree with TRBD1. Per germline, CDR1 MDHEN and CDR2 SYDVKM. This CDR3 region has 17 residues. After removal of 1 base from V and 3 bases from J, the junction contained 9 bases not matched to a gene. CDR3: CASSLSNLGQGDYGYTF. The DNA of the CDR3 is TGTGCCAGCAGTTTATCCAATTTGGGACAGGGTGACTATGGCTACACCTTC.

This clonotype was detected many times. The chain uses TRBV30 and TRBJ2-7, with 9 positions matching TRBD1. V was clipped by 3 bases and J by 2 bases; unmatched bases: 8. The CDR3 runs to 15 residues. Germline CDR1 GTSNPN, CDR2 SVGIG (reference sequence). The CDR3 bases are TGTGCCTGGAGGGATACAGGGGGCGGCCCCTACGAGCAGTACTTC. This gives the protein CAWRDTGGGPYEQYF.